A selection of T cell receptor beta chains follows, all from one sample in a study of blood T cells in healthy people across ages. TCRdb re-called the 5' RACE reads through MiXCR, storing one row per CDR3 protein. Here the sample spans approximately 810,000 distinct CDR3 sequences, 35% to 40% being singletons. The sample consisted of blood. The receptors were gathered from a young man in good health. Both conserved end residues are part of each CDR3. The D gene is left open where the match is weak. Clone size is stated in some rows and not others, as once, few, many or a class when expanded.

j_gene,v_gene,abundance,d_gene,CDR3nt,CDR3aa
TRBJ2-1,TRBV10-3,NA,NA,TGTGCCATCAGCGCTCAGGGGGGGTCCAATGAGCAGTTCTTC,CAISAQGGSNEQFF
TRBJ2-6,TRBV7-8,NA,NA,TGTGCCAGCAGCTTAGGGGACAAGGGGGTTGCCGGGGCCAACGTCCTGACTTTC,CASSLGDKGVAGANVLTF
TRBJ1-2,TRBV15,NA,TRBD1,TGTGCCACCAGCAGACCCGAGACAGGGAACTATGGCTACACCTTC,CATSRPETGNYGYTF
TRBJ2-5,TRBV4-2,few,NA,TGTGCCAGCAGCCAAGACGCGAGGGAAGAGACCCAGTACTTC,CASSQDAREETQYF
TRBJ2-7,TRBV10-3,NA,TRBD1,TGTGCCATCAGTGCTCAACAGGGGGGCTCCTACGAGCAGTACTTC,CAISAQQGGSYEQYF
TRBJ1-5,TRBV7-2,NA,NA,TGTGCCAGCAGCCTTCATCCCCGAAATCAGCCCCAGCATTTT,CASSLHPRNQPQHF
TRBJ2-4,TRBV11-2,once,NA,TGTGCCAGCACCACCATCGGCAGACTAGCCAAAAACATTCAGTACTTC,CASTTIGRLAKNIQYF
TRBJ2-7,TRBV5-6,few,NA,TGTGCCAGCAGCTTGGACGCCTCGCCCTACGAGCAGTACTTC,CASSLDASPYEQYF
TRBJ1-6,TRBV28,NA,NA,TGTGCCAGCTCGACTTGGGGACAATTTCATAATTCACCCCTCCACTTT,CASSTWGQFHNSPLHF
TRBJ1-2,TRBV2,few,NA,TGTGCCAGCAGTGATTGGGGTGACTATGGCTACACCTTC,CASSDWGDYGYTF
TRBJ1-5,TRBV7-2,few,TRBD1,TGTGCCAGCAGCTCCCCACTCCCGGGACAGGGATCGTTTAGCAATCAGCCCCAGCATTTT,CASSSPLPGQGSFSNQPQHF
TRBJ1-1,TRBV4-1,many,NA,TGCGCCAGCAGCCAAGAGGCGGGGGAAGAGCCAGACACTGAAGCTTTCTTT,CASSQEAGEEPDTEAFF
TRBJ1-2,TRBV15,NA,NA,TGTGCCACCAGCAGAGATAAGGGATCGATCTATGGCTACACCTTC,CATSRDKGSIYGYTF
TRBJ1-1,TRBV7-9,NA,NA,TGTGCCAGCAGTGCCGAGCGACGGATGCTGAACACTGAAGCTTTCTTT,CASSAERRMLNTEAFF
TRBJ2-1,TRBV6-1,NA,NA,TGTGCCACAACAGGCAGCTTTACGGATCAGGACGAGCAGTTCTTC,CATTGSFTDQDEQFF
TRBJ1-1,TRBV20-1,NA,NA,TGCAGTGCTAGAGGGTCCTCCAGGGGAGGGGACCTTCTGAACACTGAAGCTTTCTTT,CSARGSSRGGDLLNTEAFF
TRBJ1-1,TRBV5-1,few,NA,TGCGCCAGCAGCGTGGATGTGGGCTCTGAAGCTTTCTTT,CASSVDVGSEAFF
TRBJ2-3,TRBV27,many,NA,TGTGCCAGCAGTTTCGGACCTTTTAGCACAGATACGCAGTATTTT,CASSFGPFSTDTQYF
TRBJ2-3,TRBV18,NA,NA,TGTGCCAGCTTACCACCGAGCACAGATACGCAGTATTTT,CASLPPSTDTQYF
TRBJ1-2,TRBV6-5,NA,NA,TGTGCCAGCAGTTTCGATCCGGGGGGGAACTATGGCTACACCTTC,CASSFDPGGNYGYTF
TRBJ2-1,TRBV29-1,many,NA,TGCAGCGTTGTATTTGTGCAGGGGAGATCCTACAATGAGCAGTTCTTC,CSVVFVQGRSYNEQFF
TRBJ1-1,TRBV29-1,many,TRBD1,TGCAGCGTTGGGGGACAGGGGGGAACTGAAGCTTTCTTT,CSVGGQGGTEAFF
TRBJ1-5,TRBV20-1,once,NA,TGCAGTGCTAGAGATTCCCCATGGGCTAAGAGCAATCAGCCCCAGCATTTT,CSARDSPWAKSNQPQHF